This T cell receptor (beta chain) was retrieved from a study of T cell responses to AZD1222 COVID-19 vaccine. Study observations and caveats: Seropositivity was recorded at baseline in only 6 or 7 AZD1222 recipients. A reported finding is that nearly half of spike-specific TCRs target unmutated variant regions. In a largely white British group with more females than males, clonal diversity was possibly underestimated. Along spike, vaccine-associated CD4 TCRs were found throughout, with dominance at 160-218 and 743-854.

Assay: immunoSEQ multiplex PCR; the TCRdb copy retains only in-frame clones and omits some. The table includes over 100,000 clones, roughly 85% detected once. The V end was cut by 5 bases, the J end by 2 bases, with 10 bases between. This CDR3 has 15 amino acids. Germline assignment: CDR1 SGHTA and CDR2 FQGTGA. To note about this clone: Its antigen is unidentified.

The V and J genes are TRBV7-3 and TRBJ2-6; weak D call: TRBD1 (5 bases). The sequenced sample was peripheral blood, obtained 28 days after the second dose of the MenACWY control vaccine. The source is an adult who received the MenACWY meningococcal vaccine as a control. The CDR3 loop is CASSPQGPGANVLTF. The CDR3 DNA follows: TGTGCCAGCAGCCCGCAGGGCCCTGGGGCCAACGTCCTGACTTTC.